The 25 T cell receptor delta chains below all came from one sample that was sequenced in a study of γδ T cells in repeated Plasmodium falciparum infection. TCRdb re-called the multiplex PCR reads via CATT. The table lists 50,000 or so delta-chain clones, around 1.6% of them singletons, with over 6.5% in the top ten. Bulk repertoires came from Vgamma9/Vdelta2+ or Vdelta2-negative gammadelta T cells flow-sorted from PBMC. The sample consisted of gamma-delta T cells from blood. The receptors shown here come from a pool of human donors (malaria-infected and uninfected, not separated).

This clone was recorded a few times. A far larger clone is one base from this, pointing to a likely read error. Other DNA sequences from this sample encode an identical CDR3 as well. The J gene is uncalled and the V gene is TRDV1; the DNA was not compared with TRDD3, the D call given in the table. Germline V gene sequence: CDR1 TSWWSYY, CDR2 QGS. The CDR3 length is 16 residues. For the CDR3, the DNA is TGTGCTCTTGGGGATCCTCTACTTACGGGGCTCGATAAGCTCATCTTT. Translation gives CALGDPLLTGLDKLIF.

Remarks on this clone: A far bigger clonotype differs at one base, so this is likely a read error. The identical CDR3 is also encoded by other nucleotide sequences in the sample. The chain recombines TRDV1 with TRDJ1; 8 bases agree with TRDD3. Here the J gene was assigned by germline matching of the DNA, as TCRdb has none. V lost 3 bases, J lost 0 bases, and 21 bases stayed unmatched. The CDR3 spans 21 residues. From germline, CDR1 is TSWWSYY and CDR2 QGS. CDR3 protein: CALGERPFFPLLLGDTDKLIF. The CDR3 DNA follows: TGTGCTCTTGGGGAGCGGCCCTTTTTCCCACTTTTACTGGGGGACACCGATAAACTCATCTTT.

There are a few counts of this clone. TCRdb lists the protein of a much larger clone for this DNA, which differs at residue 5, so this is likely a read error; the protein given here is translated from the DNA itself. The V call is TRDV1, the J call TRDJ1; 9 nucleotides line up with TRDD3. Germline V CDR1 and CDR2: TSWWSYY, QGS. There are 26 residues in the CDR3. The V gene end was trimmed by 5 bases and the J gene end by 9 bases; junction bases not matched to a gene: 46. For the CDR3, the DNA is TGTGCTCTTGGGAGGATTAGGTGCATAGCTGCACCAAATGCCGGGGGCGATTTACCTGGGGATACGGAACTCATCTTT. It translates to CALGRIRCIAAPNAGGDLPGDTELIF.

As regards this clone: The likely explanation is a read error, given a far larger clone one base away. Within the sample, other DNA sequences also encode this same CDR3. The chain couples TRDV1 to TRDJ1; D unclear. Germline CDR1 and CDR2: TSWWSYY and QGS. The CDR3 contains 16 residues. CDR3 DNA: TGTGCTCTTGGAGAACGGGAGGTTTGGGACACCGATAAACTCATCTTT. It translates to CALGEREVWDTDKLIF.

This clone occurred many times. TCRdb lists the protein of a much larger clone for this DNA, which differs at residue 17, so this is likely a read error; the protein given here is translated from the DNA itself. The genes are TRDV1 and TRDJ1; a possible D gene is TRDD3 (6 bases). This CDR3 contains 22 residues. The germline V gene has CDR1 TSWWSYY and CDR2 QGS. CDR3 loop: CALGKLGGDLGTGNYLADKLIF. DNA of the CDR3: TGTGCTCTTGGGAAACTTGGAGGGGACTTAGGTACTGGGAACTACCTTGCCGATAAACTCATCTTT.

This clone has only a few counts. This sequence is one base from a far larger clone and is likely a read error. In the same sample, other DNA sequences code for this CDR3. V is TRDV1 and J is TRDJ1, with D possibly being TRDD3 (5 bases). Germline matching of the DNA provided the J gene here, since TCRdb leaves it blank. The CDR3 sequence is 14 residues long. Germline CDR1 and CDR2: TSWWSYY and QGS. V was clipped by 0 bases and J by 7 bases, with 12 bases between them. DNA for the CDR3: TGTGCTCTTGGGGAACTTCCGATACCAGGTAAACTCATCTTT. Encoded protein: CALGELPIPGKLIF.

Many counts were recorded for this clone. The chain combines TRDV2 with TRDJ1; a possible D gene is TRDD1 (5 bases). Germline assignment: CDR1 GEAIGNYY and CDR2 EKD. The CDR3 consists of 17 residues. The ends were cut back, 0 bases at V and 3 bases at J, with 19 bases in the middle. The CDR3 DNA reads TGTGCCTGTGACACCCTAGGAAATCGGGAGCTTGCCGATAAACTCATCTTT. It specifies CACDTLGNRELADKLIF.

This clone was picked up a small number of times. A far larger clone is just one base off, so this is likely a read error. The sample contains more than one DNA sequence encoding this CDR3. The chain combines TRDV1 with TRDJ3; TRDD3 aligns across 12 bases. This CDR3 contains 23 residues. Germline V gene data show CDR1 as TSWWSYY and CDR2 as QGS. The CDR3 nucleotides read TGTGCTCTTGGGAAACCCTTGTGTACGGGATACTGGGGGATACCCTGGGACACCCGACAGATGTTCTTC. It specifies CALGKPLCTGYWGIPWDTRQMFF.

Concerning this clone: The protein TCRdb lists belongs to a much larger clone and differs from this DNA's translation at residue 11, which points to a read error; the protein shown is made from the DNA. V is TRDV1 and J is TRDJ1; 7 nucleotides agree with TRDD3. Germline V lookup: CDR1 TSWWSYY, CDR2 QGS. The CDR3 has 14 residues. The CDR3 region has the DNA TGTGCTCTTGTCTGGGGGGCGCACACCGATATACTCATCTTT. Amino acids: CALVWGAHTDILIF.

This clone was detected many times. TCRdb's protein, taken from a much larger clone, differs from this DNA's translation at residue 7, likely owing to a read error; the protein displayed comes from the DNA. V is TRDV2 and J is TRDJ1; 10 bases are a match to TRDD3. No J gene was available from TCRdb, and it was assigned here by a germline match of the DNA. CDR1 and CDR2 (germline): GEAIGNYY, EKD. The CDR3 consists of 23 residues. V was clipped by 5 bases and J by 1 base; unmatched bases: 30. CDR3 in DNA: TGTGCCTGTGGCAAACACCTCCTAATGAGGGGGATACGCTCCCGGGGTTGCACCGATAAACTCATCTTT. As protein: CACGKHLLMRGIRSRGCTDKLIF.

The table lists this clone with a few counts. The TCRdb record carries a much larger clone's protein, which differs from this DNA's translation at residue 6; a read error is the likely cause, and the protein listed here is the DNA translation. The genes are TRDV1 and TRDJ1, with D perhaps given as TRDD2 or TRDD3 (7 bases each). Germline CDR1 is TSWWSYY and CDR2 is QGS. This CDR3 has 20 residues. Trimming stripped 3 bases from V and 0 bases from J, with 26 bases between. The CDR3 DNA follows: TGTGCTCTTGGGGACGACTTCCTAGTTGGGTGGGGGACCCACACCGATAAACTCATCTTT. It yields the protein CALGDDFLVGWGTHTDKLIF.

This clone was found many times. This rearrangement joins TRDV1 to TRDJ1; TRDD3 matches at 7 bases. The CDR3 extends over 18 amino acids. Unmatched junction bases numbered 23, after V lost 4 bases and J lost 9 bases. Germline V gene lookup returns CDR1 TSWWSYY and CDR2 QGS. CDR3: CALGGRKLLGVALKELIF. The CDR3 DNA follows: TGTGCTCTTGGGGGACGCAAGTTGCTGGGGGTAGCCCTTAAAGAACTCATCTTT.

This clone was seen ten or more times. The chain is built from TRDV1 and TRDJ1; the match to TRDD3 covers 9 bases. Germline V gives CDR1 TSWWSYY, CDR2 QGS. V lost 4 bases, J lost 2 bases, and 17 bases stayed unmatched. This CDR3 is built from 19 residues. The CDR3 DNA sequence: TGTGCTCTTGGGGTATTACCCATCCAGGGGATACGGAGTACCGATAAACTCATCTTT. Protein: CALGVLPIQGIRSTDKLIF.

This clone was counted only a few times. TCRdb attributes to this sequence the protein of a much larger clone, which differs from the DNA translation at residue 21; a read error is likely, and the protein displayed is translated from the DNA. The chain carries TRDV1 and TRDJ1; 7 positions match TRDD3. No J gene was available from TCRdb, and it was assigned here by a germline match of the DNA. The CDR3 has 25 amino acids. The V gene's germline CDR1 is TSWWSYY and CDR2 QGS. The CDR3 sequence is CALGDGLHKFGGPPVPFLYTGKLIF. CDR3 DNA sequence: TGTGCTCTTGGGGATGGCCTTCATAAATTTGGGGGACCCCCCGTCCCATTCTTGTACACCGGTAAACTCATCTTT.

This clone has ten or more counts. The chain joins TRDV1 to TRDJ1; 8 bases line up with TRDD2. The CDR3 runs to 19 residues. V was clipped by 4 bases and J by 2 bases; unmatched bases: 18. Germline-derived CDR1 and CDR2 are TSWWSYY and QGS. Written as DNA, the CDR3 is TGTGCTCTTGGGGCCTTACACCTTCCTAGTGAGACTGGGACCGATAAACTCATCTTT. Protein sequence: CALGALHLPSETGTDKLIF.

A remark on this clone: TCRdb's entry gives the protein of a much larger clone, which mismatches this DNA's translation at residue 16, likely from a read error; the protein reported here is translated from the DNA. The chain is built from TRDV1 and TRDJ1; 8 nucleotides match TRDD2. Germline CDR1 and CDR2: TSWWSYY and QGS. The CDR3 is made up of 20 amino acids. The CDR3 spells CALGDPQSSYPHPYTGKLIF. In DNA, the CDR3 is TGTGCTCTTGGGGACCCACAATCTTCCTACCCTCACCCGTACACCGGTAAACTCATCTTT.

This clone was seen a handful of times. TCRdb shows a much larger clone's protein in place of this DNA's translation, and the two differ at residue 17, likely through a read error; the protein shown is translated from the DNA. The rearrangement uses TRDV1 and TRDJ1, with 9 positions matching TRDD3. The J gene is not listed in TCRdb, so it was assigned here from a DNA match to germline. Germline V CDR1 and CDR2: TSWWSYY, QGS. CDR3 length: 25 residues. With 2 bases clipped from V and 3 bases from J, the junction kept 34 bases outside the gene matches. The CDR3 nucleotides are TGTGCTCTTGGGGAAGTGCCTAAACGGAGTCCCCGGATCATGGGGGATATGCGTCCATCCGATAAACTCATCTTT. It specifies CALGEVPKRSPRIMGDMRPSDKLIF.

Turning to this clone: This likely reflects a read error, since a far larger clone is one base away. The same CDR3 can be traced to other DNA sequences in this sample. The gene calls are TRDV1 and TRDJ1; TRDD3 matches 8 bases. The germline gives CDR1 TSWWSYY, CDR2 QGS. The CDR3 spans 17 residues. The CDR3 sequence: CALKKGSWGKYTDKLIF. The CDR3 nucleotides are TGTGCCCTTAAGAAAGGTAGCTGGGGGAAGTACACCGATAAACTCATCTTT.

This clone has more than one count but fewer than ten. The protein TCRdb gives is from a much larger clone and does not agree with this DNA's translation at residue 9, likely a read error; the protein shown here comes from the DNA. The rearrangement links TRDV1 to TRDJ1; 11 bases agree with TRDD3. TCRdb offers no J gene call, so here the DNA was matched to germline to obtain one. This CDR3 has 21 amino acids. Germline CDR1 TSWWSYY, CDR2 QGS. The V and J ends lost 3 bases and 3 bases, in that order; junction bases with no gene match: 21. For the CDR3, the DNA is TGTGCTCTTGGGGAGATCCTTCGGACCTCACTGGGGGATATCAGCCCCGATAAACTCATCTTT. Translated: CALGEILRTSLGDISPDKLIF.

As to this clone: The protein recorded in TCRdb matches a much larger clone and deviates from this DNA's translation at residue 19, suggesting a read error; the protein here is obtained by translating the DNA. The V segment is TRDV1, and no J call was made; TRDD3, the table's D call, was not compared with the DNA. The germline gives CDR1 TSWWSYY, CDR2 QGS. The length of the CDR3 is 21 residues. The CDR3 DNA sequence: TGTGCTCTTGGGGAATTTTTCCTAGCCTACTGGGGCCCCATAGGGACCGATAAACCCATCTTT. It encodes CALGEFFLAYWGPIGTDKPIF.

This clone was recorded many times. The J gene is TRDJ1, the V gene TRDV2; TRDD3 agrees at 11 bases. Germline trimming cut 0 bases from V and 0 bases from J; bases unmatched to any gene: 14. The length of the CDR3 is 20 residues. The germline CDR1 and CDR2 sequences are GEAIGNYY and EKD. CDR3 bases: TGTGCCTGTGACACCGTTAAACTGGGGGATAAAAAGGCCCACACCGATAAACTCATCTTT. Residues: CACDTVKLGDKKAHTDKLIF.

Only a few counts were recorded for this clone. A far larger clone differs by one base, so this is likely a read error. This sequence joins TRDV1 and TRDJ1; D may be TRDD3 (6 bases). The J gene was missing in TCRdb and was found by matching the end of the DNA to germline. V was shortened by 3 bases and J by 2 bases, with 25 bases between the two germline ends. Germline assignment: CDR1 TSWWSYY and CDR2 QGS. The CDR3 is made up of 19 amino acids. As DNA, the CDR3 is TGTGCTCTTGGGGAGCCTTTTCCACTCATACTGGGTGGGACCGATAAACTCATCTTT. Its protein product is CALGEPFPLILGGTDKLIF.

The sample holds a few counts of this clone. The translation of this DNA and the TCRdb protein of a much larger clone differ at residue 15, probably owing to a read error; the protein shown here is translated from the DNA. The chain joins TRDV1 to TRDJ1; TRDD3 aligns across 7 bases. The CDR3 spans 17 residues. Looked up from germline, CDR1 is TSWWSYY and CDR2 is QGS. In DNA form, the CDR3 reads TGTGCTCTTGGGGAACTAAACGTCTGGGGGTTCTACGATAAACACATCTTT. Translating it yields CALGELNVWGFYDKHIF.

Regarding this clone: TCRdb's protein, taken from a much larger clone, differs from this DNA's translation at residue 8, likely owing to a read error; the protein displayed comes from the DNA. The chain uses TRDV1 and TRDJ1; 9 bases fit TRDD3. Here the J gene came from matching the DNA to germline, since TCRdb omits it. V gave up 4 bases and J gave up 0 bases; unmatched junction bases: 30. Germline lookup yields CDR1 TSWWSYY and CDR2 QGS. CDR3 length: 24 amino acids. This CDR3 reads CALGARNIIPEPGDTSGYTDKLIF. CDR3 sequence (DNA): TGTGCTCTTGGGGCCCGAAACATAATTCCTGAGCCGGGGGATACTAGTGGGTACACCGATAAACTCATCTTT.

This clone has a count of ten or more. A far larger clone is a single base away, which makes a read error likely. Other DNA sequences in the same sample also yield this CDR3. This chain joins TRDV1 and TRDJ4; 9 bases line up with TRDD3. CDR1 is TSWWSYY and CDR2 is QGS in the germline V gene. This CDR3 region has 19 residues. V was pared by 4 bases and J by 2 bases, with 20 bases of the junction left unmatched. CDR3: CALGVSFPPRTGGDRPLIF. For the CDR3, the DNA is TGTGCTCTTGGGGTGAGCTTCCCACCCCGTACTGGGGGAGATAGACCCCTGATCTTT.